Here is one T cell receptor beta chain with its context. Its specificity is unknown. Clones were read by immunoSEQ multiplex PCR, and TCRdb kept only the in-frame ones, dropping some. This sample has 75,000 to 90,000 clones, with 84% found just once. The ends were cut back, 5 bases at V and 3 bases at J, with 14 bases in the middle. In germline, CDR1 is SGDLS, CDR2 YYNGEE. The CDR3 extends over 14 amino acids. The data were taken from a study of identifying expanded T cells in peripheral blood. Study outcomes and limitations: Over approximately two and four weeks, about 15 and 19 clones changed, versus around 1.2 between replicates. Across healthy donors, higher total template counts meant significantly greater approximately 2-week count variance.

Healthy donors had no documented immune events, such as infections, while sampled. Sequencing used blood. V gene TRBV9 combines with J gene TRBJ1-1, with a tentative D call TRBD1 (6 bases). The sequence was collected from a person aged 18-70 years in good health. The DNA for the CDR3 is TGTGCCAGCAGAAGGTTTGGGGGCGACACTGAAGCTTTCTTT. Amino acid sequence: CASRRFGGDTEAFF. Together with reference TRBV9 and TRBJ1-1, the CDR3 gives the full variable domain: DSGVTQTPKHLITATGQRVTLRCSPRSGDLSVYWYQQSLDQGLQFLIQYYNGEERAKGNILERFSAQQFPDLHSELNLSSLELGDSALYFCASRRFGGDTEAFFGQGTRLTVV.